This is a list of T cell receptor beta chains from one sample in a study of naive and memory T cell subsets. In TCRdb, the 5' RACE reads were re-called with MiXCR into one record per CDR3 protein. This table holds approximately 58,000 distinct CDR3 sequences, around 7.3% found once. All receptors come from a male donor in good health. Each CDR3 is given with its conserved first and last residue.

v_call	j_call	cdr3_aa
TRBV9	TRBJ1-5	CASSVGQNSPYSNQPQHF
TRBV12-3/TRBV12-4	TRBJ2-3	CASSWDSGSTDTQYF
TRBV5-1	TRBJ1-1	CASSRQGRMNTEAFF
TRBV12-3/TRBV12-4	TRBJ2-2	CASSLQGGDTGELFF
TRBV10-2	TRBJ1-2	CASSLDIAGGYTF
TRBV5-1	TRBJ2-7	CASSLVGGSYEQYF
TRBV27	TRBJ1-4	CASLTGDGGKLFF
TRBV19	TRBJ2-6	CASSIRGVSQGVTGANVLTF
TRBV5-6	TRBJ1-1	CASSLTTEAFF
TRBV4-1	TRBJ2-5	CASSQEWPSGGQETQYF
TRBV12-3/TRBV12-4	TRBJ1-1	CASSLGGVGTEAFF
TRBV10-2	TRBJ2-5	CASRVRETGNQETQYF
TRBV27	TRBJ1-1	CASSPTDRLNTEAFF
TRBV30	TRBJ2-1	CAWSLGTSEYNEQFF
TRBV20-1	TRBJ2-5	CSAVDGETQYF
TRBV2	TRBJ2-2	CASRADGNTGELFF
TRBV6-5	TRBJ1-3	CASSYAKDSGNTIYF
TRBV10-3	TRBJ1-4	CAISESSGFLYEKLFF
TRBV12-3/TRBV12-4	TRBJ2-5	CASSLYGAQGQETQYF
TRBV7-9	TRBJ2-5	CASSKTGLQETQYF
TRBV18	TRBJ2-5	CASSPPTTSGRGETQYF
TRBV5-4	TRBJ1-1	CASSLAGGLVTEAFF
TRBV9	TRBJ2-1	CASSVVTGDEQFF
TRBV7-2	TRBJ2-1	CASSNRDSIYNEQFF
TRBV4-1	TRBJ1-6	CASSQDGRPNSPLHF
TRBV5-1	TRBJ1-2	CASSSRGTYGYTF
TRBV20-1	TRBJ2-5	CSASGINRGQETQYF
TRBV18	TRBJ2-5	CASSPGQGRETQYF
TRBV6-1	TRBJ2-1	CASRTIRSNEQFF
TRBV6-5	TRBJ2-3	CASRSSGDTQYF
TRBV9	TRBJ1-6	CASSVGAGDNSPLHF
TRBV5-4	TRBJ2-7	CASSLEETGVYEQYF
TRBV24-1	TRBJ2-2	CATRSGTEDTGELFF
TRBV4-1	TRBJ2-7	CASSQSPQGSHEQYF
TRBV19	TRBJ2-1	CASSAGTSGRRLQFF
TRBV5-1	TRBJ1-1	CASSLVGEMNTEAFF
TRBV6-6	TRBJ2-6	CASSGPGGANVLTF
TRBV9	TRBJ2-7	CASSVSGTETYEQYF
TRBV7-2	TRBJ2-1	CASSRSDSSYNEQFF
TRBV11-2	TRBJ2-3	CASSPHSGTSGTDTQYF
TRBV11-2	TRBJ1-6	CASSLYVGVGNSPLHF
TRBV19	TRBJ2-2	CASRGWQRTGELFF
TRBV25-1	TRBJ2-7	CASSDTGAYEQYF
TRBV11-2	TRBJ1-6	CASSSRTGGSSPLHF
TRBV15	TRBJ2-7	CATSGASGDEQYF
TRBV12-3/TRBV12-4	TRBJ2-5	CASSPKTRGVETQYF
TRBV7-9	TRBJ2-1	CASSLIKREGRNEQFF
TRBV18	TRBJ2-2	CASSPGTGELFF
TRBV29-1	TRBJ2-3	CSVEYHRGGGSSTDTQYF
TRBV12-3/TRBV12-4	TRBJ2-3	CASRVGGSRDTQYF
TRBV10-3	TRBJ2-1	CAISEFMGSGTYNEQFF
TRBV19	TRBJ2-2	CASSTQQTGELFF
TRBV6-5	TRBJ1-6	CASSFTGPNSPLHF
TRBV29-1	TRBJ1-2	CSVDLEGANYGYTF
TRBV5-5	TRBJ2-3	CASSSSSGEDTQYF
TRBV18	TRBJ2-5	CASSPSWVSGSETQYF
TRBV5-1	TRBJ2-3	CASSLVEDIDTQYF
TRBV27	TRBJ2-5	CASSSWPQGAGETQYF
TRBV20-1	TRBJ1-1	CSATQRDLGTEAFF
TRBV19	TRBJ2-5	CASSMGQGYGETQYF